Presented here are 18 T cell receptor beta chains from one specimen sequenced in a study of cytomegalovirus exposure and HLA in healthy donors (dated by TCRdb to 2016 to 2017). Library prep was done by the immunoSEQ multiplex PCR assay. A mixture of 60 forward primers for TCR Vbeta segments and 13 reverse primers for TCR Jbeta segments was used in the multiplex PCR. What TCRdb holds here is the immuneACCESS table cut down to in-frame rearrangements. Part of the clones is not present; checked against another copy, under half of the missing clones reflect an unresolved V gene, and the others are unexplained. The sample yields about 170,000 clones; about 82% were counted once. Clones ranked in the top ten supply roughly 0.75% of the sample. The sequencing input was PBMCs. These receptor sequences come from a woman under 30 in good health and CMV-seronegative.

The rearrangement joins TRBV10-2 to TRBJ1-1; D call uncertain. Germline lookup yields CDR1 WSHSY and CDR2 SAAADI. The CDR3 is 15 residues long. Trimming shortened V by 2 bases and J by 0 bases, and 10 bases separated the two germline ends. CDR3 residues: CASSELPAMNTEAFF. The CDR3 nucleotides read TGCGCCAGCAGTGAGCTACCAGCGATGAACACTGAAGCTTTCTTT.

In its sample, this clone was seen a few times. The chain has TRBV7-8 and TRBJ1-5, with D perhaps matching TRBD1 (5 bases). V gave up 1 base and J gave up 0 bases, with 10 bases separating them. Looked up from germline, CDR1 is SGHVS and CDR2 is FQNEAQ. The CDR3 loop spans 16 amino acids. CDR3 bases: TGTGCCAGCAGCTTAGAGGGGACTAATAGCAATCAGCCCCAGCATTTT. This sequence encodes CASSLEGTNSNQPQHF.

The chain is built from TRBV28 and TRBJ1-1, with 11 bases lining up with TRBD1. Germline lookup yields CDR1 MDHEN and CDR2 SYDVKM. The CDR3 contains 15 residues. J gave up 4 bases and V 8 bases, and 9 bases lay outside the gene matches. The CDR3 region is CASGRDRGMITEAFF. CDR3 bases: TGTGCCAGCGGCCGGGACAGGGGGATGATCACTGAAGCTTTCTTT.

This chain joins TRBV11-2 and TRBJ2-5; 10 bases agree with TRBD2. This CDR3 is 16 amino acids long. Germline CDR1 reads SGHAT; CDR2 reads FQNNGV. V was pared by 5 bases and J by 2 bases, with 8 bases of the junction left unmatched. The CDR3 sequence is CASSPPSGSIQETQYF. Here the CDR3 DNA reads TGTGCCAGCAGCCCCCCTAGCGGGAGTATACAAGAGACCCAGTACTTC.

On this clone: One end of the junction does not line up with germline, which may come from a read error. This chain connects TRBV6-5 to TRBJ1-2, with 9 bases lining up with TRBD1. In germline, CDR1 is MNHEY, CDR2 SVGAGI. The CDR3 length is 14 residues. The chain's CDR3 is CACSATGTGSGYTF. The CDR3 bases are TGTGCCTGCAGTGCAACCGGGACAGGGAGTGGCTACACCTTC.

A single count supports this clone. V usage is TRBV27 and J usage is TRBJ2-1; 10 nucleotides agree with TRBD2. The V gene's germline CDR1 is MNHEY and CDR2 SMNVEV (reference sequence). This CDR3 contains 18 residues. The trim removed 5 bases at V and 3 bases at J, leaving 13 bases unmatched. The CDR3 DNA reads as TGTGCCAGCAGTGTAACTAGCGGGAACTACCTCTTCTACAATGAGCAGTTCTTC. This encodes CASSVTSGNYLFYNEQFF.

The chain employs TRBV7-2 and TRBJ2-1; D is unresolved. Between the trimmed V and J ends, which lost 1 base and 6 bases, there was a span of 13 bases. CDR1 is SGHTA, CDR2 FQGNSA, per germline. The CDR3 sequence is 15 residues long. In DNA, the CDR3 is TGTGCCAGCAGCTTAGATGCTAGTGCGCCCAATGAGCAGTTCTTC. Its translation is CASSLDASAPNEQFF.

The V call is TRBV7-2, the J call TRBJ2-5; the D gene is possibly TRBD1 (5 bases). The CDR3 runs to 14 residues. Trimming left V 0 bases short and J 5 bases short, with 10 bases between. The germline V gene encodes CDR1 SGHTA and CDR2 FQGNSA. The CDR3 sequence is CASSLAGRAETQYF. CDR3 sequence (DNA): TGTGCCAGCAGCTTAGCGGGCAGGGCGGAGACCCAGTACTTC.

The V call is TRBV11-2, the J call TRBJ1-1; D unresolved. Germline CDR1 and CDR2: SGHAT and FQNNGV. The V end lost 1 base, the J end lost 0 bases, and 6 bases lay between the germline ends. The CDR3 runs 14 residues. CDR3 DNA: TGTGCCAGCAGCTTAGGGAGCCTGAACACTGAAGCTTTCTTT. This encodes CASSLGSLNTEAFF.

The CDR3 bases are TGTGCCAGCAGCCGTGGGACTTTCCCCCCCTGGTTTCTCGACGAGCAGTACTTC. Translation gives CASSRGTFPPWFLDEQYF. V is TRBV5-8 and J is TRBJ2-7; weak D call: TRBD2 (6 bases). V lost 4 bases to trimming and J lost 5 bases, with 28 bases between them. The CDR3 has 18 residues. Germline lookup yields CDR1 SGHTS and CDR2 YDEGEE.

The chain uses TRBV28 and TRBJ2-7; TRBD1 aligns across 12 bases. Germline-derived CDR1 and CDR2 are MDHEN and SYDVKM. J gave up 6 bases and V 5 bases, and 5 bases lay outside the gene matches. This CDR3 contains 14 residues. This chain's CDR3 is CASSHGTGGGEQYF. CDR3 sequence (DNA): TGTGCCAGCAGTCATGGGACAGGGGGCGGCGAGCAGTACTTC.

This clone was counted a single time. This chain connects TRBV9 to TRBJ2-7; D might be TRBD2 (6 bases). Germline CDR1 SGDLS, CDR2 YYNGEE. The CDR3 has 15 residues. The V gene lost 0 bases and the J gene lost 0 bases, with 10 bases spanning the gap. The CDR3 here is CASSVAGASSYEQYF. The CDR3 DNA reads TGTGCCAGCAGCGTAGCGGGAGCGAGCTCCTACGAGCAGTACTTC.

The CDR3 nucleotides are TGTGCCAGCAGCCCGGTGGACAGGGGGTGGGGGCAGTTCTTC. Translating gives CASSPVDRGWGQFF. The chain uses TRBV5-4 and TRBJ2-1, with 10 nucleotides matching TRBD1. From germline, CDR1 is SGHNT and CDR2 YYREEE (reference sequence). Trimming at V came to 4 bases and at J to 12 bases, leaving 10 bases not matched to a gene. This CDR3 contains 14 residues.

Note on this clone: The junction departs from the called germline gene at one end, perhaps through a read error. CDR3 DNA sequence: TGTGCTAGCAGCCAGGGATTCTCTGGAAACACCATATATTTT. Its protein product is CASSQGFSGNTIYF. J is TRBJ1-3 and V is TRBV7-7; a possible D gene is TRBD1 (5 bases). The CDR3 has 14 residues. Looked up from germline, CDR1 is SSHAT and CDR2 is FNYEAQ (reference sequence).

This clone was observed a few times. CDR3 residues: CAWSLAGGPHSYNEQFF. The CDR3, as DNA: TGTGCCTGGAGTTTAGCGGGAGGGCCCCACTCCTACAATGAGCAGTTCTTC. The V gene is TRBV30, the J gene TRBJ2-1; 11 bases map to TRBD2. The CDR3 runs 17 residues. Trimming took 2 bases from V and 0 from J; bases not matched to a gene: 6. From germline, CDR1 is GTSNPN and CDR2 SVGIG (reference sequence).

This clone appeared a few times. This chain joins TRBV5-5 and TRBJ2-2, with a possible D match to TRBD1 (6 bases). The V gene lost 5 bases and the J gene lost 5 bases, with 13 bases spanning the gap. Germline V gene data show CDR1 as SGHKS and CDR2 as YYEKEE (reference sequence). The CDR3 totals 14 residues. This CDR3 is CASRPTGWTGELFF. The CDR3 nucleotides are TGTGCCAGCAGACCCACAGGGTGGACCGGGGAGCTGTTTTTT.

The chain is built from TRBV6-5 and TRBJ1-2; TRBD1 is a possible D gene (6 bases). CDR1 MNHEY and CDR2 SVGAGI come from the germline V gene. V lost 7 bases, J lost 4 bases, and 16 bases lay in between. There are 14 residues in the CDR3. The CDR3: CASNKGGGGYGYTF. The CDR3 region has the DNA TGTGCCAGCAATAAAGGGGGGGGTGGCTATGGCTACACCTTC.

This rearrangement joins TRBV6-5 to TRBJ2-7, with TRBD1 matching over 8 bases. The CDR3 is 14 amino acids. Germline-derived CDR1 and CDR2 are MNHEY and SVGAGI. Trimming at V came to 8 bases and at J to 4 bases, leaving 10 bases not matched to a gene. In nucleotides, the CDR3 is TGTGCCAGCCTGACCAGGGGGCGTCCATACGAGCAGTACTTC. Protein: CASLTRGRPYEQYF.